The entry below gives a single T cell receptor (beta chain) sequence along with its context. The data derive from a study of blood T cell repertoires in COVID-19. Whole-study context: In each case, the material was cDNA or gDNA derived from T cells, B-cell-depleted T cells, or PBMCs.

Assay: immunoSEQ multiplex PCR; the TCRdb copy retains only in-frame clones and omits some. This sample has about 88,000 clones, with 90% found just once. What was sequenced was peripheral blood. The clonotype was recovered from a man in his sixties with acute or convalescent COVID-19.

CDR3 bases: TGTGCCAGCAGCTTAGCGTTACTCTATGAGCAGTTCTTC. Its protein product is CASSLALLYEQFF. The chain recombines TRBV7-9 with TRBJ2-1, with D hard to call. The CDR3 extends over 13 amino acids. Germline CDR1 is SEHNR and CDR2 is FQNEAQ (reference sequence). Trimming left V 0 bases short and J 8 bases short, with 8 bases between. Supplemented by reference TRBV7-9 and TRBJ2-1, the full variable domain reads DTGVSQNPRHKITKRGQNVTFRCDPISEHNRLYWYRQTLGQGPEFLTYFQNEAQLEKSRLLSDRFSAERPKGSFSTLEIQRTEQGDSAMYLCASSLALLYEQFFGPGTRLTVL.